This is a list of T cell receptor beta chains from one sample in a study of T cells in Graves' hyperthyroidism and ophthalmopathy. TCRdb called the multiplex PCR reads again in MiXCR, with one record for every CDR3 protein. Among about 52,000 distinct CDR3 sequences listed, less than 60% were seen once. What was sequenced was blood. The receptor set was obtained from a woman between 50 and 59 years old with Graves' ophthalmopathy. Both conserved end residues are part of each CDR3. The order of the fields is D gene, V gene, clone size, J gene, CDR3 protein, CDR3 DNA. A D gene is named only where the DNA matches it firmly. Rows give clone size only sometimes, using once, few, many, or a class for an expanded clone.

>NA|TRBV19|NA|TRBJ2-3
CASRGEDRFLYF
TGTGCCAGTAGGGGGGAGGACAGGTTCTTGTATTTT
>TRBD1|TRBV20-1|few|TRBJ2-7
CSAFPGQGSEQYF
TGCAGTGCCTTTCCCGGACAGGGTTCCGAGCAGTACTTC
>TRBD2|TRBV7-9|medium-sized|TRBJ2-1
CASSSPGSSGGPYNEQFF
TGTGCCAGCAGCTCCCCGGGCTCTAGCGGGGGGCCCTACAATGAGCAGTTCTTC
>TRBD2|TRBV20-1|NA|TRBJ2-7
CSASPAGVAYEQYF
TGCAGTGCTAGCCCCGCGGGAGTAGCCTACGAGCAGTACTTC
>TRBD2|TRBV29-1|NA|TRBJ2-7
CSVHSGRAYEQYF
TGCAGCGTGCATAGCGGGAGGGCCTACGAGCAGTACTTC
>TRBD1|TRBV5-1|many|TRBJ1-2
CASSSGDLGQGGYTF
TGCGCCAGCAGCTCGGGGGATCTAGGACAGGGCGGCTACACCTTC
>TRBD1|TRBV10-3|NA|TRBJ2-3
CAISESTGGHTDTQYF
TGTGCCATCAGTGAGTCTACAGGGGGCCACACAGATACGCAGTATTTT
>NA|TRBV7-2|once|TRBJ2-5
CASSSVETQYF
TGTGCCAGCAGCTCGGTAGAGACCCAGTACTTC
>NA|TRBV15|medium-sized|TRBJ1-5
CATSRSQGLGAQHF
TGTGCCACCAGCAGAAGTCAGGGCCTCGGGGCCCAGCATTTT
>TRBD2|TRBV7-9|few|TRBJ2-1
CASSLAGGLTYNEQFF
TGTGCCAGCAGCTTAGCGGGAGGGTTAACCTACAATGAGCAGTTCTTC
>NA|TRBV2|NA|TRBJ2-7
CASSDEVYEQYF
TGTGCCAGCAGTGACGAGGTCTACGAGCAGTACTTC
>TRBD1|TRBV13|NA|TRBJ1-2
CASSYDRGGDYAF
TGTGCCAGCAGTTACGACAGGGGAGGGGACTACGCCTTC
>NA|TRBV6-5|NA|TRBJ2-5
CASSWSGEGTQYF
TGTGCCAGCAGTTGGTCGGGTGAGGGGACCCAGTACTTC
>TRBD2|TRBV13|many|TRBJ2-1
CASSLVVSGGKEQFF
TGTGCCAGCAGCTTAGTGGTTAGCGGGGGGAAAGAGCAGTTCTTC
>TRBD1|TRBV7-2|many|TRBJ1-2
CASSTPGTVRTLYGYTF
TGTGCCAGCAGCACCCCCGGGACAGTCAGGACCCTCTATGGCTACACCTTC
>NA|TRBV24-1|NA|TRBJ2-7
CATSEHGTSVGEQYF
TGTGCCACCAGTGAACACGGGACCAGCGTCGGCGAGCAGTACTTC
>NA|TRBV2|many|TRBJ2-1
CASSAAVAYNEQFF
TGTGCCAGCAGCGCTGCCGTGGCCTACAATGAGCAGTTCTTC
>TRBD1|TRBV6-1|many|TRBJ2-7
CASSPNRGYEQYF
TGTGCCAGCAGCCCCAACAGGGGCTACGAGCAGTACTTC
>NA|TRBV29-1|many|TRBJ1-1
CSVGRVGATEAFF
TGCAGCGTTGGGAGGGTCGGGGCCACTGAAGCTTTCTTT
>TRBD1|TRBV2|many|TRBJ1-5
CASRADREIGNQPQHF
TGTGCCAGCAGAGCGGACAGGGAGATTGGCAATCAGCCCCAGCATTTT
>NA|TRBV7-9|NA|TRBJ2-1
CASSYSAGGYNEQLF
TGTGCCAGCAGCTATAGCGCGGGTGGATACAATGAGCAGCTCTTC
>NA|TRBV20-1|NA|TRBJ1-2
CSASPRGIGGYTF
TGCAGTGCTAGTCCCAGGGGAATAGGGGGCTACACCTTC
>NA|TRBV15|once|TRBJ2-5
CATSKDSEETQYF
TGTGCCACCAGCAAGGACAGCGAAGAGACCCAGTACTTC
>TRBD1|TRBV5-1|many|TRBJ2-6
CASNLGQGAGGANVLTF
TGCGCCAGCAACTTGGGACAGGGGGCAGGTGGGGCCAACGTCCTGACTTTC
>NA|TRBV12-3/TRBV12-4|many|TRBJ2-7
CASRNREAYEQYF
TGTGCCAGCAGGAACAGAGAAGCCTACGAGCAGTACTTC
>NA|TRBV10-3|medium-sized|TRBJ2-7
CAISSGTDSYEQYF
TGTGCCATCAGTTCGGGGACGGACTCCTACGAGCAGTACTTC
>NA|TRBV9|NA|TRBJ1-5
CASSATSGGNQPQHF
TGTGCCAGCAGCGCTACTAGCGGGGGGAATCAGCCCCAGCATTTT
>NA|TRBV20-1|many|TRBJ2-4
CSARDYRGTAQYF
TGCAGTGCTAGAGATTATCGGGGGACAGCGCAGTACTTC
>TRBD1|TRBV2|many|TRBJ2-1
CASSLGQGWNEQFF
TGTGCCAGCAGCCTCGGACAGGGTTGGAATGAGCAGTTCTTC
>TRBD2|TRBV20-1|NA|TRBJ2-5
CSAPRTSGRAVETQYF
TGCAGTGCCCCCCGGACTAGCGGGAGGGCCGTGGAGACCCAGTACTTC
>NA|TRBV11-2|many|TRBJ2-2
CASSPGRGGLAGELFF
TGTGCCAGCAGCCCAGGGAGGGGGGGGCTTGCCGGGGAGCTGTTTTTT
>TRBD1|TRBV24-1|many|TRBJ2-2
CATSDPQTGVNTGELFF
TGTGCCACCAGTGACCCTCAGACAGGGGTGAACACCGGGGAGCTGTTTTTT
>TRBD2|TRBV4-2|NA|TRBJ2-3
CAGSQELAGGQVDTQYF
TGTGCCGGCAGCCAAGAACTAGCGGGGGGGCAGGTAGATACGCAGTATTTT
>TRBD1|TRBV29-1|medium-sized|TRBJ2-5
CSVIRGLQETQYF
TGCAGCGTTATAAGGGGGCTCCAAGAGACCCAGTACTTC
>TRBD1|TRBV7-9|many|TRBJ2-2
CARNLWTGNTGELFF
TGTGCCAGAAACTTGTGGACAGGGAACACCGGGGAGCTGTTTTTT
>NA|TRBV6-6|many|TRBJ2-7
CASSYGWVVYEQYF
TGTGCCAGCAGTTACGGTTGGGTGGTCTACGAGCAGTACTTC
>NA|TRBV7-2|NA|TRBJ1-5
CASSPDRVQPQHF
TGTGCCAGCAGTCCGGACAGAGTACAGCCCCAGCATTTT
>NA|TRBV10-3|NA|TRBJ2-6
CAISESGGANVLTF
TGTGCCATCAGTGAGTCGGGTGGGGCCAACGTCCTGACTTTC
>NA|TRBV20-1|NA|TRBJ1-2
CSARDAGSNGYTF
TGCAGTGCTAGAGATGCAGGGTCGAATGGCTACACCTTC
>NA|TRBV2|many|TRBJ2-7
CASGGTVQGPYEQYF
TGTGCCAGTGGGGGGACTGTTCAAGGTCCCTACGAGCAGTACTTC
>NA|TRBV7-2|NA|TRBJ2-1
CASTLMRGRLGYNEQFF
TGTGCCAGCACCTTGATGAGGGGACGACTAGGATACAATGAGCAGTTCTTC
>NA|TRBV28|few|TRBJ1-4
CASSFLGSTNEKLFF
TGTGCCAGCAGTTTCCTGGGGAGCACTAATGAAAAACTGTTTTTT
>TRBD1|TRBV4-1|NA|TRBJ2-3
CASSQVVGGTDTRYF
TGCGCCAGCAGCCAAGTTGTAGGGGGCACAGATACGCGGTATTTT